The 6 T cell receptor beta chains below come from one sample, sequenced in a study of post-analysis software for immune sequencing data. General observations from the study: Roughly 5 TRBV segments occurring more often in patients than controls included TRBV5-6, TRBV5-1 and TRBV20-1.

What these receptors recognize is not known. Unique molecular identifiers were built into the TCR beta cDNA libraries. MiXCR, applied by TCRdb to the PCR reads, yields one record per CDR3 protein. The sample lists 650,000 to 850,000 distinct CDR3 sequences; about 57% were seen once. The material sequenced was blood. These receptors all stem from a girl between 10 and 17 years old with multiple sclerosis.

The V gene is TRBV6-5, the J gene TRBJ1-1; 11 bases match TRBD1. CDR3 size: 14 residues. Trimming at V came to 4 bases and at J to 5 bases, leaving 3 bases not matched to a gene. CDR1 and CDR2 from the germline V gene are MNHEY and SVGAGI. The CDR3 loop is CASSLRDRGTEAFF. DNA of the CDR3: TGTGCCAGCAGTTTACGGGACAGGGGGACTGAAGCTTTCTTT.

This sequence joins TRBV20-1 and TRBJ1-1; D is perhaps TRBD1 (5 bases). The CDR3 runs to 14 residues. From germline, CDR1 is DFQATT and CDR2 SNEGSKA (reference sequence). V was cut by 0 bases and J by 8 bases, with 16 bases left in between. The DNA of the CDR3 is TGCAGTGCTAGAGAGGAAGGGGCGCGAGGCGAAGCTTTCTTT. It is translated as CSAREEGARGEAFF.

This clonotype was detected only a few times. The rearrangement joins TRBV15 to TRBJ2-7; D possibly corresponds to TRBD2 (5 bases). The CDR3 covers 14 residues. The V end lost 5 bases, the J end lost 1 base, and 12 bases lay between the germline ends. CDR1 LNHNV and CDR2 YYDKDF come from the germline V gene (reference sequence). The CDR3 bases are TGTGCCACCAGCGGAACCTCGGGGTCCTACGAGCAGTACTTC. Its translation is CATSGTSGSYEQYF.

This clonotype turned up a few times. V and J are TRBV20-1 and TRBJ2-3; D may be TRBD1 (5 bases). The germline gives CDR1 DFQATT, CDR2 SNEGSKA (reference sequence). V was clipped by 4 bases and J by 6 bases, with 8 bases between them. The CDR3 runs to 11 residues. The CDR3 DNA reads TGCAGTGCTACTAAGGGGGATACGCAGTATTTT. This encodes CSATKGDTQYF.

V and J are TRBV5-5 and TRBJ2-5; D perhaps matches TRBD2 (6 bases). The V gene's germline CDR1 is SGHKS and CDR2 YYEKEE (reference sequence). V was cut by 6 bases and J by 2 bases, with 14 bases left in between. The CDR3 totals 14 residues. CDR3 in amino acids: CASTRAGPQETQYF. The DNA for the CDR3 is TGTGCCAGCACCCGTGCGGGGCCTCAAGAGACCCAGTACTTC.

The V gene is TRBV5-5, the J gene TRBJ2-7, with 12 bases aligning to TRBD2. This CDR3 spans 15 amino acids. Germline loops: CDR1 SGHKS, CDR2 YYEKEE (reference sequence). The V segment lost 4 bases and the J segment 4 bases; nucleotides outside the gene matches: 6. As DNA, the CDR3 is TGTGCCAGCAGCCCGACTAGCGGGAGTAGGTACGAGCAGTACTTC. Translated: CASSPTSGSRYEQYF.